These 7 T cell receptor beta chains were all obtained from the same sample, sequenced in a study of human T cells and chemical hapten exposure. As to time point: patch test 3, about 24 weeks after DPC sensitization. Documented treatment: therapeutic diphenylcyclopropenone sensitization with weekly scalp DPC. TCRdb reprocessed the RACE reads with MiXCR, giving one entry per CDR3 protein. The sample consists of 100,000 to 120,000 distinct CDR3 sequences, nearly 35% of them appearing once. The material sequenced was whole blood, taken in connection with sensitization to the hapten diphenylcyclopropenone (DPC). Receptors originate from a man aged 35 to 55 with alopecia areata. Some clones in this sample may be carry-over from other donors' samples.

In this sample, this clonotype turned up a few times. This sequence joins TRBV5-5 and TRBJ2-4; TRBD1 agrees at 8 bases. CDR1 and CDR2 from the germline V gene are SGHKS and YYEKEE (reference sequence). V gave up 4 bases and J gave up 0 bases; unmatched junction bases: 6. CDR3 size: 16 residues. The DNA for the CDR3 is TGTGCCAGCAGCCCCGGACAGGGACTAGCCAAAAACATTCAGTACTTC. Residues: CASSPGQGLAKNIQYF.

Ten or more counts support this clonotype. The rearrangement links TRBV29-1 to TRBJ2-7, with 12 bases lining up with TRBD1. The V gene end was trimmed by 2 bases and the J gene end by 6 bases; junction bases not matched to a gene: 5. The germline gives CDR1 SQVTM, CDR2 ANQGSEA. The CDR3 is made up of 14 amino acids. CDR3 in DNA: TGCAGCGTTGAAATGGGGACAGGGGGCGGCGAGCAGTACGTC. Protein: CSVEMGTGGGEQYV.

This clonotype has a handful of counts. CDR3 loop: CSARNLGFLAKNIQYF. The CDR3 nucleotides are TGCAGTGCTAGAAATCTAGGATTCCTAGCCAAAAACATTCAGTACTTC. This chain uses TRBV20-1 with TRBJ2-4; no firm D call. Germline assignment: CDR1 DFQATT and CDR2 SNEGSKA (reference sequence). The CDR3 length is 16 residues. The V and J ends lost 2 bases and 0 bases respectively, with 14 bases between them.

The chain recombines TRBV9 with TRBJ2-3; D call uncertain. V shed 3 bases and J shed 6 bases, with 11 bases lying between them. CDR3 length: 13 residues. Looked up from germline, CDR1 is SGDLS and CDR2 is YYNGEE. The CDR3 DNA sequence: TGTGCCAGCAGCGCCTATTTATTTGATACGCAGTATTTT. Translating gives CASSAYLFDTQYF.

In its sample, this clonotype was seen a few times. The chain recombines TRBV7-9 with TRBJ2-1, with 14 nucleotides matching TRBD2. The CDR3 is 18 residues long. Trimming removed 5 bases from V and 8 bases from J; junction bases left unmatched: 14. CDR1 and CDR2 (germline): SEHNR, FQNEAQ (reference sequence). In nucleotides, the CDR3 is TGTGCCAGCAGCCCGCAATACCGGACTAGCGGGAGGTTCCATGAGCAGTTCTTC. Its protein is CASSPQYRTSGRFHEQFF.

This clonotype was recorded a few times. This rearrangement joins TRBV27 to TRBJ2-5; no clear D. The CDR3 has 14 residues. The germline gives CDR1 MNHEY, CDR2 SMNVEV (reference sequence). V lost 2 bases and J 1 base, leaving 8 bases between the germline ends. The CDR3: CASSLTASQETQYF. DNA for the CDR3: TGTGCCAGCAGTTTAACGGCCTCCCAAGAGACCCAGTACTTC.

This clonotype was seen a few times. In nucleotides, the CDR3 is TGCAGTGCTGCTCAGACAGGGGCCCTAGGCTACACCTTC. Translating gives CSAAQTGALGYTF. V usage is TRBV20-1 and J usage is TRBJ1-2; 8 nucleotides match TRBD1. The CDR3 spans 13 residues. Germline CDR1 DFQATT, CDR2 SNEGSKA (reference sequence). The J segment lost 8 bases and the V segment lost 5 bases, leaving 10 bases of the junction unmatched.